What follows describes a single TCR beta chain. As yet, its antigen is unknown. The sample belongs to a study of T-cell memory formation after mild COVID-19. Broader study findings: That cross-reactive memory joined was suggested by some responding clones appearing in pre-infection memory.

CDR1 is MGHRA, CDR2 YSYEKL, per germline. V was clipped by 1 base and J by 6 bases, with 13 bases between them. The CDR3 has 15 residues. In TCRdb, the 5' RACE reads were re-called with MiXCR into one record per CDR3 protein. The top ten clones hold 23% of a sample with 280,000 or so distinct CDR3 sequences, 15% to 20% of them seen once. Sequencing was performed on PBMCs or a T cell subset sorted from them (not recorded which). The source is a man younger than 35 who had mild COVID-19 (a few samples of this study predate the infection). Cell type and time point are not known. The chain has TRBV4-1 and TRBJ1-5; the D gene is possibly TRBD1 (5 bases). CDR3 in DNA: TGCGCCAGCAGCCAAGTTCAGGGCGGAGGTCAGCCCCAGCATTTT. This codes for CASSQVQGGGQPQHF.